The 15 T cell receptor beta chains reported below all come from one sample, sequenced in a study of blood T cells in healthy people across ages. For the second PCR, which ran for about 7 to 11 cycles, a sample-barcoded 5' primer and a J-beta primer mix were used. TCRdb itself ran the 5' RACE reads through MiXCR, one entry per CDR3 protein. The sample shows hundreds of thousands of distinct CDR3 sequences, 25% to 35% of them seen only once. Sequenced: blood. These receptor sequences come from a woman of 80 years or more in good health.

The sample holds a few counts of this clonotype. The rearrangement links TRBV28 to TRBJ2-5, with D perhaps TRBD2 (5 bases). This CDR3 region has 15 residues. Trimming cost V 2 bases and J 11 bases, with 21 bases left between them. Germline CDR1 reads MDHEN; CDR2 reads SYDVKM. The DNA of the CDR3 is TGTGCCAGCAGTTTAGCGGGCCCTAGATACAATGAGCAGTACTTC. It translates to CASSLAGPRYNEQYF.

This clonotype was recorded many times. The chain links TRBV7-2 to TRBJ1-6, with 7 positions matching TRBD1. The CDR3 has 13 residues. Trimming took 8 bases from V and 5 from J; bases not matched to a gene: 3. Germline assignment: CDR1 SGHTA and CDR2 FQGNSA. The CDR3 region has the DNA TGTGCCAGCGGGACAGATCATAATTCACCCCTCCACTTT. Translating gives CASGTDHNSPLHF.

The chain couples TRBV19 to TRBJ2-1, with TRBD2 matching 11 bases. V was clipped by 2 bases and J by 5 bases; unmatched bases: 8. The CDR3 runs 17 residues. Germline loops: CDR1 LNHDA, CDR2 SQIVND (reference sequence). CDR3 coding DNA: TGTGCCAGTAGTATAAGCCCGCCTAGCGGGGGGCACAATGAGCAGTTCTTC. Translating gives CASSISPPSGGHNEQFF.

On this clonotype itself: Since a much larger clone is just one base distant, this may be a read error. V and J are TRBV20-1 and TRBJ2-1; 9 nucleotides agree with TRBD1. Per the germline V gene, CDR1 is DFQATT and CDR2 is SNEGSKA (reference sequence). There are 15 residues in the CDR3. CDR3 nucleotide sequence: TGCAGTGCACAAACAGGGGGCTGGAAGTTGAATGAGCAGTTATTC. Protein product: CSAQTGGWKLNEQLF.

The chain has TRBV7-9 and TRBJ1-2, with 8 bases identical to TRBD1. The CDR3 runs to 14 residues. V shed 3 bases and J 7 bases; nucleotides not matched to a gene: 7. Germline V gives CDR1 SEHNR, CDR2 FQNEAQ (reference sequence). The CDR3 DNA reads TGTGCCAGCAGCTTGTCAGGGGGCCTTATTGGCTACACCTTC. This codes for CASSLSGGLIGYTF.

The V gene is TRBV6-5, the J gene TRBJ2-1, with 9 bases fitting TRBD2. This CDR3 contains 15 residues. Losses at the gene ends were 5 bases for V and 8 bases for J; bases not matched to a gene: 10. The germline gives CDR1 MNHEY, CDR2 SVGAGI. CDR3 nucleotide sequence: TGTGCCAGCAGTCCACCGGGACTAGCTGTCTATGAGCAGTTCTTC. It encodes CASSPPGLAVYEQFF.

The gene calls are TRBV28 and TRBJ2-1; a weak D match, TRBD1 (6 bases). Per the germline V gene, CDR1 is MDHEN and CDR2 is SYDVKM. The V gene lost 2 bases and the J gene lost 4 bases, with 12 bases spanning the gap. The CDR3 runs to 15 residues. The DNA for the CDR3 is TGTGCCAGCAGTTTAGTGGACAGCCGTTACAATGAGCAGTTCTTC. Encoded protein: CASSLVDSRYNEQFF. Variable domain in full (rest from reference TRBV28 and TRBJ2-1): DVKVTQSSRYLVKRTGEKVFLECVQDMDHENMFWYRQDPGLGLRLIYFSYDVKMKEKGDIPEGYSVSREKKERFSLILESASTNQTSMYLCASSLVDSRYNEQFFGPGTRLTVL.

V and J are TRBV5-1 and TRBJ2-1; 8 bases fit TRBD2. This CDR3 has 17 residues. CDR1 and CDR2 from the germline V gene are SGHRS and YFSETQ. Losses at the gene ends were 1 base for V and 0 bases for J; bases not matched to a gene: 6. The CDR3 region is CASSLLLAVSSYNEQFF. In DNA, the CDR3 is TGCGCCAGCAGCTTGTTACTAGCGGTGAGCTCCTACAATGAGCAGTTCTTC.

There are a few counts of this clonotype. A read error is possible here, since a much larger clone lies one base away. The V gene is TRBV9, the J gene TRBJ2-5; 9 positions agree with TRBD2. The CDR3 spans 17 residues. Per the germline V gene, CDR1 is SGDLS and CDR2 is YYNGEE. Trimming at V came to 4 bases and at J to 11 bases, leaving 21 bases not matched to a gene. CDR3 protein: CASSPGERGAAYNEQYF. In DNA form, the CDR3 reads TGTGCCAGCAGCCCGGGCGAGCGGGGGGCCGCCTACAATGAGCAGTACTTC.

Concerning this clonotype itself: A read error is possible here, since a much larger clone lies one base away. The gene calls are TRBV20-1 and TRBJ2-7; the match to TRBD2 covers 7 bases. CDR1 and CDR2 (germline): DFQATT, SNEGSKA (reference sequence). After removal of 6 bases from V and 2 bases from J, the junction contained 13 bases not matched to a gene. This CDR3 contains 15 residues. In DNA form, the CDR3 reads TGCAGTGCCTCCGGGGGGATTATGGGGGCCTACGAGCAGTACTTC. It is translated as CSASGGIMGAYEQYF.

The CDR3 bases are TGTGCCAGCAGCCCCCATAGCGGGGGTACCGGGGAGCTGTTTTTT. Its translation: CASSPHSGGTGELFF. V is TRBV3-1 and J is TRBJ2-2; 9 positions match TRBD2. This CDR3 region has 15 residues. Per the germline V gene, CDR1 is LGHDT and CDR2 is YNNKEL (reference sequence). The trim removed 4 bases at V and 5 bases at J, leaving 5 bases unmatched.

Ten or more counts support this clonotype. The gene calls are TRBV18 and TRBJ2-5; D remains unclear. With 1 base removed from V and 4 bases from J, the gap between germline ends came to 4 bases. Germline CDR1 reads KGHSH; CDR2 reads LQKENI. The CDR3 length is 12 residues. CDR3 residues: CASSPRAETQYF. Written as DNA, the CDR3 is TGTGCCAGCTCACCACGGGCAGAGACCCAGTACTTC.

Worth noting for this clonotype: A read error may be the cause here, since a much bigger clone is one base away. The V gene is TRBV9, the J gene TRBJ2-1; 8 nucleotides match TRBD1. The CDR3 has 18 amino acids. The germline V gene encodes CDR1 SGDLS and CDR2 YYNGEE. The CDR3 coding sequence is TGTGCCAGCAGCGTAGCTCCGCGGACAGGGAACTCCTACAATGAGCAGGTCTTC. Protein sequence: CASSVAPRTGNSYNEQVF.

Ten or more counts support this clonotype. The V and J genes are TRBV18 and TRBJ2-5, with TRBD1 matching over 8 bases. Germline V gene lookup returns CDR1 KGHSH and CDR2 LQKENI. The CDR3 sequence is 14 residues long. V lost 3 bases and J lost 5; bases outside the gene matches: 5. CDR3: CASSPGQVQETQYF. CDR3 in DNA: TGTGCCAGCTCACCGGGACAGGTGCAGGAGACCCAGTACTTC. Based on the CDR3 plus reference TRBV18 and TRBJ2-5, the full variable domain is NAGVMQNPRHLVRRRGQEARLRCSPMKGHSHVYWYRQLPEEGLKFMVYLQKENIIDESGMPKERFSAEFPKEGPSILRIQQVVRGDSAAYFCASSPGQVQETQYFGPGTRLLVL.

This clonotype was recorded at least ten times. The V gene is TRBV7-8, the J gene TRBJ2-6, with 8 nucleotides matching TRBD1. J lost 0 bases, V lost 5 bases, and 3 bases had no gene match. Germline CDR1 SGHVS, CDR2 FQNEAQ. The CDR3 contains 16 residues. Here the CDR3 DNA reads TGTGCCAGCAGCACGACAGGGGTCTCTGGGGCCAACGTCCTGACTTTC. This gives the protein CASSTTGVSGANVLTF.